The T cell receptor (beta chain) under discussion was sequenced for a study of T cell clonotyping in hematopoietic cell transplantation. Whole-study findings and limits: After transplant, recipient diversity fell while pathologically expanded clonotypes grew through day 180. Graft donor and pretransplant recipient Inverse Simpson Index values predicted broader posttransplant TCR diversity. Few recipient clonotypes overlapped donors; over 95% were de novo at given depth.

Recipient blood drawn about 28 days pretransplant and days 30, 100, 180 after. This clone has just one count. Its antigen remains unidentified. Clones were read by immunoSEQ multiplex PCR, and TCRdb kept only the in-frame ones, dropping some. The sample carries some 3,000 clones, 65% to 80% recorded once. The origin of this receptor is a male patient aged 60 to 75 who had an allogeneic stem cell transplant, so T cells may come from the graft donor. Some clones in this sample may be carry-over from other donors' samples. Source: peripheral blood mononuclear cells, taken 180 days after allogeneic stem cell transplant.

CDR3 loop: CASSSLGRGLEFF. The CDR3 DNA is TGTGCCAGCAGTTCCCTAGGCCGGGGGTTGGAGTTCTTC. This chain joins TRBV6-6 and TRBJ2-1, with a weak D call TRBD2 (6 bases). The V gene's germline CDR1 is MNHNY and CDR2 SVGAGI (reference sequence). This CDR3 has 13 amino acids. With 4 bases removed from V and 14 bases from J, the gap between germline ends came to 18 bases.